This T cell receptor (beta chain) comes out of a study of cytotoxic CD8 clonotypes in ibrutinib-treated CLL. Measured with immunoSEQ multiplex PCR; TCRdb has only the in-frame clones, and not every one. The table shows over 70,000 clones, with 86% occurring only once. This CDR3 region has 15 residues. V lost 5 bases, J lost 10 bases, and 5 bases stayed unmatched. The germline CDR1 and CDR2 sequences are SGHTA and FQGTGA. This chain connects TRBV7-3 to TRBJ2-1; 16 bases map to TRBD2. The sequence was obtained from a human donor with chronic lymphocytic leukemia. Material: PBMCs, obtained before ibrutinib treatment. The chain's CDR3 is CASSPGLAGGPEQFF. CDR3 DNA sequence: TGTGCCAGCAGCCCGGGACTAGCGGGAGGGCCCGAGCAGTTCTTC.